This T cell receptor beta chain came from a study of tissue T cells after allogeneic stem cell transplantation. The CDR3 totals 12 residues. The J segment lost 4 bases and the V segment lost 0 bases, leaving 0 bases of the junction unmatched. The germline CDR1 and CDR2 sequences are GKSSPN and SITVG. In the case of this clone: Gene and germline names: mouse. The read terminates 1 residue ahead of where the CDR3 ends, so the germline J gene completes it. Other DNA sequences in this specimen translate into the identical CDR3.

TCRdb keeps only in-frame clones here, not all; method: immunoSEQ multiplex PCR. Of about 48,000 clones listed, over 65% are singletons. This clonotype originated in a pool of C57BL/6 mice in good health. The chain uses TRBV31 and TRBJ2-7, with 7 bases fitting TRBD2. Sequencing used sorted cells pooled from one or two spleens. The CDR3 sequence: CAWSLGGYEQYF. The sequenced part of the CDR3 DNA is TGTGCCTGGAGTCTGGGGGGGTATGAACAGTAC.